This T cell receptor (beta chain) is drawn from a study of cytomegalovirus exposure and HLA in healthy donors. Study-level information: An early data release held tens of millions of unique TCRs from HLA-typed donors.

V lost 6 bases to trimming and J lost 11 bases, with 22 bases between them. From germline, CDR1 is MNHNS and CDR2 SASEGT. The CDR3 spans 14 residues. Ten or more counts support this clone. Its cognate antigen is unknown. General study findings and limits: It has been reported that TCR beta sequences accurately predicted the HLA-A and HLA-B alleles of most subjects. Most CMV-associated TCR beta chains were later found to appear HLA-restricted. Exclusion applied to some V segments, including TRBV6-2 and TRBV6-3, as they were indistinguishable.

Use of 60 Vbeta and 13 Jbeta primers characterized the PCR. Profiled with immunoSEQ multiplex PCR; TCRdb holds only in-frame clones, not every one. Here the sample spans about 130,000 clones, roughly 79% being singletons. Specimen: PBMCs. The V call is TRBV6-1, the J call TRBJ1-1, with D unclear. This receptor was obtained from a woman between 18 and 29 years old in good health and CMV-seronegative. CDR3 sequence: CASRQDLSGSGAFF. The CDR3 DNA is TGTGCCAGCAGACAAGACCTTTCGGGATCCGGGGCTTTCTTT.